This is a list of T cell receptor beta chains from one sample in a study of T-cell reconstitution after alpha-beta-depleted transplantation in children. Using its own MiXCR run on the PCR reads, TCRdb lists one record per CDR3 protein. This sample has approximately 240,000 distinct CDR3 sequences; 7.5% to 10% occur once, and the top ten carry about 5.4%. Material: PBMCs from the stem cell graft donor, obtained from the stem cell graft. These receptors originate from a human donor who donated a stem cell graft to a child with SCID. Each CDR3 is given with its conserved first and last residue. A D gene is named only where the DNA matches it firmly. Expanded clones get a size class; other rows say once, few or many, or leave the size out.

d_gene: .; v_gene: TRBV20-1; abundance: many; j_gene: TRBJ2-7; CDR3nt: TGCAGTGCTAGATCGCCGGGTGGGAGCTCCTACGAGCAGTACTTC; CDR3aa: CSARSPGGSSYEQYF
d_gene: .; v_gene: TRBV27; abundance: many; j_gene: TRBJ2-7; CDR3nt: TGTGCCAGCAAGTATATCGGGGGAATGAACGAGCAGTACTTC; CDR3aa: CASKYIGGMNEQYF
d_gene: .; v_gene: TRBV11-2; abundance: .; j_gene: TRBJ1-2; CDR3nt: TGTGCCGGCAGCGCTCGTCCCAGGGAGGGGTATGGCTACACCTTC; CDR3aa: CAGSARPREGYGYTF
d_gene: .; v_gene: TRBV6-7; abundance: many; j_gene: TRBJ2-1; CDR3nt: TGTGCCAGCAGCTCATTTAGTCGTATCTCGGGCCCTTGGCCTGCCTACAATGAGCAGTTCTTC; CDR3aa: CASSSFSRISGPWPAYNEQFF
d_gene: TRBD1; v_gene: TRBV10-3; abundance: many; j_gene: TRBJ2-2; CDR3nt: TGTGCCACCGGGACAGGGCGGGACACCGGGGAGCTGTTTTTT; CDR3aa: CATGTGRDTGELFF
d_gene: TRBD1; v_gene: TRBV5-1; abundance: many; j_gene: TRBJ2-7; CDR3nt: TGCGCCAGCAGCGCGGACAGGGGTTACGAGCAGTACTTC; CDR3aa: CASSADRGYEQYF
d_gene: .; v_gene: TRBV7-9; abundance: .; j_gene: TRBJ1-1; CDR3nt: TGTGCCAGCAGCTTAGGAGCGGGGGAGGACACTGAAGCTTTCTTT; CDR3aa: CASSLGAGEDTEAFF
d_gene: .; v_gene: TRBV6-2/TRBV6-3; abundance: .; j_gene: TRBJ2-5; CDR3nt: TGTGCCAGCAAAACTCTAGCAGGGACCCAAGAGACCCAGTACTTC; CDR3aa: CASKTLAGTQETQYF
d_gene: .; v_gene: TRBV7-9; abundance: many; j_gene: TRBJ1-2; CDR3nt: TGTGCCAGCAGCTTAGCAATGGGACTTCAAAATGGCTACACCTTC; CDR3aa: CASSLAMGLQNGYTF
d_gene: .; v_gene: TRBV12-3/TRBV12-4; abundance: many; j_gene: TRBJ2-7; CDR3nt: TGTGCCAGCAGTTTGTCGGGCGAGCAGTACTTC; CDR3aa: CASSLSGEQYF
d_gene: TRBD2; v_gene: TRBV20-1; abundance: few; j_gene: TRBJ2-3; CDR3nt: TGCAGTGCTAGACGGGGACTAGCAATTACAGATACGCAGTATTTT; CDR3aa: CSARRGLAITDTQYF
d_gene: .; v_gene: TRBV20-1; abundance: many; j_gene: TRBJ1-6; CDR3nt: TGCAGTGCTAGGGTAGGGCAGGAACATTCACCCCTCCACTTT; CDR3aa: CSARVGQEHSPLHF
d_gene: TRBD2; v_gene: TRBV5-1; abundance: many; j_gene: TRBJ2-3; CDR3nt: TGCGCCAGCACACACACTAGCGGCAACACAGATACGCAGTATTTT; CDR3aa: CASTHTSGNTDTQYF
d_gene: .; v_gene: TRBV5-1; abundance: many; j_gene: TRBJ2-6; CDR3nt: TGCGCCAGCAGCCCGTCCTCTGGGGCCAACGTCCTGACTTTC; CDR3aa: CASSPSSGANVLTF
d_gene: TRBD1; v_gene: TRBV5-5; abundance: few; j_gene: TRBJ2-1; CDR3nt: TGTGCCAGCAGCTTGACAGGGGGCATCTACAATGAGCAGTTCTTC; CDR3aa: CASSLTGGIYNEQFF
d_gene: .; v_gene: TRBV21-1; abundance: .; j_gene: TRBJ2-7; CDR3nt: TGTGCCAGCAGCAAAGGGGCGACAGGGGGCTACTACGAGCAGTACTTC; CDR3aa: CASSKGATGGYYEQYF
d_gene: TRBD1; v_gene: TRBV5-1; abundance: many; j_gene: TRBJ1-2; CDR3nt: TGCGCCAGCAGCTTTTACCGGGGACAGTCGGATAACTATGGCTACACCTTC; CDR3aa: CASSFYRGQSDNYGYTF
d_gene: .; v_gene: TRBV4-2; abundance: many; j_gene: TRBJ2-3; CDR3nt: TGTGCCAGCAGCCAAGATCGGGGAATTGAAGATACGCAGTATTTT; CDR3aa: CASSQDRGIEDTQYF
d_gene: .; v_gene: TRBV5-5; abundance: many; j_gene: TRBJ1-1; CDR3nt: TGTGCCAGCAGCTGGGGGGGGGGAGGCACTGAAGCTTTCTTT; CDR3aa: CASSWGGGGTEAFF
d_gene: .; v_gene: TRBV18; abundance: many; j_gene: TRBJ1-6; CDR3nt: TGTGCCAGCTCACCACTTCCCCAGGAGAGCTCCTATAATTCACCCCTCCACTTT; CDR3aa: CASSPLPQESSYNSPLHF
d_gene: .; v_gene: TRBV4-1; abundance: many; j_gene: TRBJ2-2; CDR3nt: TGCGCCAGCAGCCAAGCCCTCTTTGGGTGGTCTCAAGACCTGACCGGGGAGCTGTTTTTT; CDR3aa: CASSQALFGWSQDLTGELFF
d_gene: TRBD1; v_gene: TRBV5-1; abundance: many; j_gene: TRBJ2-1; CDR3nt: TGCGCCAGCACCGCCGGGACAGGCATAAATGAGCAGTTCTTC; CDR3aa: CASTAGTGINEQFF
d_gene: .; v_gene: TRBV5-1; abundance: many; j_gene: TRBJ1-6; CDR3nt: TGCGCCAGCAGCTCCGGCGGGACCAATTCACCCCTCCACTTT; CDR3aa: CASSSGGTNSPLHF
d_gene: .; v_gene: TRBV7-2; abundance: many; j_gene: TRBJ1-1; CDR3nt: TGTGCCAGCAGCCCCAGCAGGGGAACTGAAGCTTTCTTT; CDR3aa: CASSPSRGTEAFF
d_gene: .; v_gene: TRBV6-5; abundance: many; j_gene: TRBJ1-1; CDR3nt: TGTGCCAGCAGTTCGCACACGAACACTGAAGCTTTCTTT; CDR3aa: CASSSHTNTEAFF
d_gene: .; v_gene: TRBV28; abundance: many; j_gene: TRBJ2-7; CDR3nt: TGTGCCAGCAGTATGTTAGAGCAGTACTTC; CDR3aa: CASSMLEQYF
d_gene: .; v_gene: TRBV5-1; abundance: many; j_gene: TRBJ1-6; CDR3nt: TGCGCCAGCAGCTTGATGGGCAGTAATAATTCACCCCTCCACTTT; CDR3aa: CASSLMGSNNSPLHF
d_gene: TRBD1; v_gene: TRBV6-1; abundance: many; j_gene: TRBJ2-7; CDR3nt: TGTGCCACCGCACGACAGACAGGGGGCGAGCAGTACTTC; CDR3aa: CATARQTGGEQYF
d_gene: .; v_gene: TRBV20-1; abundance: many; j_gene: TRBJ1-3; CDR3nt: TGCAGTGCTAGAGACAGGGTATTTGGAAACACCATATATTTT; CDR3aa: CSARDRVFGNTIYF